The clone carrying this TCR beta chain was seen only a few times. The data were obtained in a study of control samples from healthy donors and cancer patients. Using immunoSEQ multiplex PCR, the repertoire was profiled, and TCRdb retains in-frame clones only, with some absent. This sample has 100,000 to 120,000 clones, with 85% to 90% found just once. Trimming cost V 3 bases and J 5 bases; bases outside gene matches: 10. Germline-derived CDR1 and CDR2 are SGDLS and YYNGEE. The CDR3 length is 15 residues. Material for sequencing was PBMCs. The V and J genes are TRBV9 and TRBJ1-1; TRBD1 matches at 7 bases. The TCR sequence derives from a woman aged 55-75 years with lung cancer. In DNA form, the CDR3 reads TGTGCCAGCAGCGAATACAGGGGCGAGAGGACTGAAGCTTTCTTT. This translates into CASSEYRGERTEAFF.